Listed below are T cell receptor beta chains from one sample, sequenced in a study of blood T cell repertoires in COVID-19. The repertoire was sequenced with immunoSEQ multiplex PCR; TCRdb's copy has only in-frame clones and lacks some. The sample records more than 50,000 clones, roughly 90% being singletons. Sequencing used peripheral blood. The receptors were sampled from a human donor in a cohort sampled during active COVID-19. Both conserved end residues are part of each CDR3. Each record gives: CDR3 length, V gene, D gene, J gene, CDR3 protein. D genes are given only for firm matches.

cdr3_length: 16; v_call: TRBV7-6; d_call: TRBD2; j_call: TRBJ2-3; cdr3_aa: CASSRPTSGSPDTQYF
cdr3_length: 14; v_call: TRBV5-6; d_call: TRBD1; j_call: TRBJ2-2; cdr3_aa: CASSLRTGAGELFF
cdr3_length: 17; v_call: TRBV7-6; d_call: TRBD2; j_call: TRBJ2-2; cdr3_aa: CASSFRTSGSFTGELFF
cdr3_length: 14; v_call: TRBV2; d_call: -; j_call: TRBJ1-5; cdr3_aa: CASSEGRSNQPQHF
cdr3_length: 16; v_call: TRBV18; d_call: -; j_call: TRBJ1-4; cdr3_aa: CASSPGWQATNEKLFF
cdr3_length: 13; v_call: TRBV11-3; d_call: -; j_call: TRBJ2-1; cdr3_aa: CASSFLPYNEQFF
cdr3_length: 15; v_call: TRBV12-5; d_call: TRBD1; j_call: TRBJ2-3; cdr3_aa: CASGTRDRGKDTQYF
cdr3_length: 18; v_call: TRBV6-1; d_call: TRBD2; j_call: TRBJ2-1; cdr3_aa: CASSEEAPIAGGVREQFF
cdr3_length: 15; v_call: TRBV12-5; d_call: TRBD1; j_call: TRBJ1-4; cdr3_aa: CASGFPRTGESKLFF
cdr3_length: 15; v_call: TRBV3-1/TRBV3-2; d_call: -; j_call: TRBJ2-7; cdr3_aa: CASSQGGGSPYEQYF
cdr3_length: 16; v_call: TRBV9; d_call: TRBD1; j_call: TRBJ1-2; cdr3_aa: CASSAPRGQGLNGYTF
cdr3_length: 16; v_call: TRBV6-2/TRBV6-3; d_call: -; j_call: TRBJ2-1; cdr3_aa: CASSLRPGLYYNEQFF
cdr3_length: 16; v_call: TRBV7-5; d_call: -; j_call: TRBJ1-3; cdr3_aa: CVRSSSGQAWGNTIYF
cdr3_length: 15; v_call: TRBV4-2; d_call: TRBD1; j_call: TRBJ2-5; cdr3_aa: CASSQRDRGQETQYF
cdr3_length: 14; v_call: TRBV28; d_call: TRBD1; j_call: TRBJ2-2; cdr3_aa: CASTYHRGTGELFF
cdr3_length: 22; v_call: TRBV4-3; d_call: -; j_call: TRBJ2-6; cdr3_aa: CASSQELPLGRVSRSGANVLTF
cdr3_length: 14; v_call: TRBV10-2; d_call: TRBD2; j_call: TRBJ2-7; cdr3_aa: CASGTSGKGYEQYF
cdr3_length: 14; v_call: TRBV6-5; d_call: TRBD2; j_call: TRBJ2-7; cdr3_aa: CASSPWTSGYEQYF
cdr3_length: 14; v_call: TRBV5-1; d_call: -; j_call: TRBJ2-5; cdr3_aa: CASSVLGYQETQYF
cdr3_length: 15; v_call: TRBV10-3; d_call: TRBD1; j_call: TRBJ1-6; cdr3_aa: CAISPDRDHNSPLHF
cdr3_length: 14; v_call: TRBV5-1; d_call: TRBD2; j_call: TRBJ2-7; cdr3_aa: CASSIAGLDYEQYF
cdr3_length: 16; v_call: TRBV24-1; d_call: -; j_call: TRBJ2-1; cdr3_aa: CATSDLRENTNNEQFF
cdr3_length: 15; v_call: TRBV3-1/TRBV3-2; d_call: -; j_call: TRBJ1-1; cdr3_aa: CASTQGPGLNTEAFF
cdr3_length: 14; v_call: TRBV28; d_call: TRBD1; j_call: TRBJ2-7; cdr3_aa: CASSLRQGSREQYF
cdr3_length: 15; v_call: TRBV6-5; d_call: -; j_call: TRBJ1-1; cdr3_aa: CASSYSWGRDTEAFF
cdr3_length: 14; v_call: TRBV29-1; d_call: -; j_call: TRBJ2-5; cdr3_aa: CSVEVTGRGETQYF
cdr3_length: 17; v_call: TRBV6-6; d_call: TRBD1; j_call: TRBJ1-1; cdr3_aa: CASIRGQGAELDTEAFF
cdr3_length: 18; v_call: TRBV7-3; d_call: TRBD2; j_call: TRBJ2-1; cdr3_aa: CASSPITLSGRGYNEQFF
cdr3_length: 14; v_call: TRBV6-5; d_call: TRBD1; j_call: TRBJ1-2; cdr3_aa: CASRETGANYGYTF
cdr3_length: 17; v_call: TRBV4-2; d_call: TRBD2; j_call: TRBJ2-1; cdr3_aa: CASSQPPLAGGSNEQFF
cdr3_length: 15; v_call: TRBV18; d_call: TRBD2; j_call: TRBJ2-1; cdr3_aa: CASSPPGRANNEQFF
cdr3_length: 15; v_call: TRBV11-2; d_call: -; j_call: TRBJ1-5; cdr3_aa: CASSLGVTENQPQHF
cdr3_length: 16; v_call: TRBV29-1; d_call: TRBD1; j_call: TRBJ2-1; cdr3_aa: CSVHSRDRLTYNEQFF
cdr3_length: 16; v_call: TRBV11-3; d_call: TRBD2; j_call: TRBJ2-1; cdr3_aa: CASSLGLGTSYNEQFF
cdr3_length: 15; v_call: TRBV15; d_call: -; j_call: TRBJ1-3; cdr3_aa: CATSRDGSSGNTIYF
cdr3_length: 14; v_call: TRBV7-2; d_call: TRBD2; j_call: TRBJ2-3; cdr3_aa: CASSLGQYREGPYF
cdr3_length: 14; v_call: TRBV7-6; d_call: TRBD1; j_call: TRBJ1-3; cdr3_aa: CASTQTGGSNTIYF
cdr3_length: 13; v_call: TRBV12-3/TRBV12-4; d_call: -; j_call: TRBJ2-5; cdr3_aa: CASRNTGSETQYF
cdr3_length: 14; v_call: TRBV5-1; d_call: TRBD2; j_call: TRBJ2-5; cdr3_aa: CASSTSGMEETQYF
cdr3_length: 15; v_call: TRBV10-1; d_call: -; j_call: TRBJ1-3; cdr3_aa: CASSEGGTHGNTIYF
cdr3_length: 15; v_call: TRBV18; d_call: TRBD1; j_call: TRBJ1-2; cdr3_aa: CASSQGAAPNYGYTF
cdr3_length: 15; v_call: TRBV6-5; d_call: TRBD2; j_call: TRBJ2-7; cdr3_aa: CASSSASGSPYEQYF
cdr3_length: 15; v_call: TRBV5-1; d_call: TRBD2; j_call: TRBJ2-2; cdr3_aa: CASSRLAGEAGELFF
cdr3_length: 15; v_call: TRBV27; d_call: TRBD2; j_call: TRBJ2-5; cdr3_aa: CASSPSSGRMKTQYF
cdr3_length: 11; v_call: TRBV6-2/TRBV6-3; d_call: TRBD2; j_call: TRBJ2-7; cdr3_aa: CASSREGEQYF
cdr3_length: 15; v_call: TRBV28; d_call: -; j_call: TRBJ2-2; cdr3_aa: CASNQGGLGTGELFF
cdr3_length: 11; v_call: TRBV12-3/TRBV12-4; d_call: -; j_call: TRBJ2-1; cdr3_aa: CASSPGGEQFF
cdr3_length: 14; v_call: TRBV5-4; d_call: -; j_call: TRBJ1-1; cdr3_aa: CASSLGGGDPEAFF